This entry features one TCR beta chain sequence. The antigen is unknown. The data are from a study of OX40 agonist ivuxolimab in advanced cancers. Study information: Participants averaged approximately 60 years of age (range about 23 to 80) and were around 83% male. Study-wide findings and caveats: CD4+ and CD8+ blood T cells expanded clonally by week 6 at 0.1 to 3.0 mg/kg. Certain nonresponders likewise exhibited a low normalized T-cell clonal expansion. Antigen specificity was not determined for the expanded peripheral T cells.

Clones were sequenced by immunoSEQ multiplex PCR, and TCRdb holds only the in-frame ones, with some missing. The data hold around 76,000 clones, with 87% observed a single time. After removal of 4 bases from V and 5 bases from J, the junction contained 4 bases not matched to a gene. Germline-derived CDR1 and CDR2 are SNHLY and FYNNEI. The CDR3 runs to 14 residues. This TCR was recovered from an adult with an advanced solid tumor such as melanoma, head and neck, liver or kidney cancer. The sequenced sample was CD4+ or CD8+ T cells sorted from blood, obtained in a trial of the OX40 agonist ivuxolimab. This chain joins TRBV2 and TRBJ2-1; TRBD1 matches 8 bases. The CDR3 coding sequence is TGTGCCAGCAGTGTACAGGGGGGAAACAATGAGCAGTTCTTC. It encodes CASSVQGGNNEQFF.